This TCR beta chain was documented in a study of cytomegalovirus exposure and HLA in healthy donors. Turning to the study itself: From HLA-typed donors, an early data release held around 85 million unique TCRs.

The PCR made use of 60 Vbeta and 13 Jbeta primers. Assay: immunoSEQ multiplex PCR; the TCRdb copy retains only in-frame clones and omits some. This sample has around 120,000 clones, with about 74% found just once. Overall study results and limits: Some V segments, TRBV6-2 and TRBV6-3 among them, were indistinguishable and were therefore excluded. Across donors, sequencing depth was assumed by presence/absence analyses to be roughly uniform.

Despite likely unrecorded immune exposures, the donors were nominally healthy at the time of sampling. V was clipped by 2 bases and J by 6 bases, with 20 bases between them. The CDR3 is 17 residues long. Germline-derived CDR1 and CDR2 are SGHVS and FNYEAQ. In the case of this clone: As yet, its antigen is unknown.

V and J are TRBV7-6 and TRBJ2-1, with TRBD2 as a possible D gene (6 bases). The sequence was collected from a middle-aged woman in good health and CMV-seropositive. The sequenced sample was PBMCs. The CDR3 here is CASSLLSAGLFSNEQFF. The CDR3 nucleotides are TGTGCCAGCAGCTTATTGTCAGCGGGTCTATTTAGCAATGAGCAGTTCTTC.